Shown below are 26 T cell receptor beta chains from a single sample sequenced in a study of human T cells and chemical hapten exposure. TCRdb independently ran MiXCR on the RACE reads; one entry per CDR3 protein. The profile shows a few hundred thousand distinct CDR3 sequences, around 5.5% of them singletons. This sample's time point: pre-sensitization, week 0. The treatment denotes: therapeutic diphenylcyclopropenone sensitization with weekly scalp DPC. The sample consisted of whole blood, taken in connection with sensitization to the hapten diphenylcyclopropenone (DPC). The receptors derive from a young woman with alopecia areata. Some clones in this sample may be carry-over from other donors' samples.

This clonotype was counted a few times. This chain links TRBV3-1 with TRBJ2-7; TRBD2 might be the D (6 bases). Germline V lookup: CDR1 LGHDT, CDR2 YNNKEL (reference sequence). The V end was cut by 1 base, the J end by 4 bases, with 26 bases between. The CDR3 is 19 residues long. The CDR3: CASSQGWREAMTIGYEQYF. CDR3 DNA: TGTGCCAGCAGCCAAGGGTGGCGGGAAGCGATGACGATCGGGTACGAGCAGTACTTC.

This clonotype turned up a few times. This rearrangement joins TRBV12-3 or TRBV12-4 to TRBJ2-1; TRBD2 aligns across 15 bases. The CDR3 length is 18 residues. J lost 2 bases, V lost 3 bases, and 5 bases had no gene match. CDR3 sequence: CASSLGTSGGITYNEQFF. The CDR3 bases are TGTGCCAGCAGTTTGGGGACTAGCGGGGGGATAACCTACAATGAGCAGTTCTTC.

In its sample, this clonotype was seen a few times. V and J are TRBV4-1 and TRBJ1-5; tentative D call: TRBD1 (5 bases). The germline V gene has CDR1 MGHRA and CDR2 YSYEKL. V lost 1 base and J 4 bases, leaving 17 bases between the germline ends. The length of the CDR3 is 17 residues. The CDR3: CASSQAVTGAGNQPQHF. The CDR3 DNA sequence: TGCGCCAGCAGCCAAGCAGTCACCGGGGCAGGGAATCAGCCCCAGCATTTT.

The chain employs TRBV5-1 and TRBJ2-3; the D gene could be TRBD1 or TRBD2 (7 bases each). This CDR3 is built from 14 residues. V lost 2 bases and J 6 bases, leaving 13 bases between the germline ends. CDR1 is SGHRS and CDR2 is YFSETQ in the germline V gene. CDR3 coding DNA: TGCGCCAGCAGCTTCCCCCAGGGGGGGGATACGCAGTATTTT. Protein sequence: CASSFPQGGDTQYF.

This CDR3 is CSARQGSSYEQYF. The DNA of the CDR3 is TGCAGCGCTAGGCAGGGTTCATCCTACGAGCAGTACTTC. This chain uses TRBV29-1 with TRBJ2-7; D is possibly TRBD1 (5 bases). This CDR3 has 13 amino acids. CDR1 is SQVTM, CDR2 ANQGSEA, per germline. The V end was cut by 7 bases, the J end by 1 base, with 14 bases between.

This clonotype was observed at least ten times. V usage is TRBV12-3 or TRBV12-4 and J usage is TRBJ2-6; 8 nucleotides align to TRBD1. The CDR3 sequence is 16 residues long. Germline trimming cut 8 bases from V and 1 base from J; bases unmatched to any gene: 7. This chain's CDR3 is CASAGQGSSGANVLTF. The CDR3, as DNA: TGTGCCAGCGCTGGACAGGGATCTTCTGGGGCCAACGTCCTGACTTTC.

The genes are TRBV12-3 or TRBV12-4 and TRBJ2-3, with unresolved D. The germline V and J ends were trimmed by 5 bases and 4 bases, with 10 bases remaining between them. The CDR3 spans 13 residues. CDR3 residues: CASSQSAPDTQYF. The CDR3 nucleotides read TGTGCCAGCAGTCAATCAGCCCCAGATACGCAGTATTTT.

This clonotype was detected a few times. The rearrangement uses TRBV7-2 and TRBJ1-5; D gene unclear. V was pared by 6 bases and J by 4 bases, with 10 bases between. Germline V gene data show CDR1 as SGHTA and CDR2 as FQGNSA. There are 13 residues in the CDR3. CDR3 sequence: CASSFFGNQPQHF. CDR3 nucleotide sequence: TGTGCCAGCAGTTTTTTCGGGAATCAGCCCCAGCATTTT.

This clonotype turned up a few times. This CDR3 reads CASSSQGRGNTGELFF. The CDR3 DNA follows: TGTGCCAGCAGTTCCCAAGGGCGGGGTAACACCGGGGAGCTGTTTTTT. The rearrangement links TRBV12-3 or TRBV12-4 to TRBJ2-2, with D perhaps TRBD2 (6 bases). V lost 4 bases to trimming and J lost 2 bases, with 14 bases between them. The CDR3 is 16 amino acids.

This clonotype appeared many times. The V call is TRBV15, the J call TRBJ2-4; D is possibly TRBD1 (6 bases). CDR1 and CDR2 (germline): LNHNV, YYDKDF (reference sequence). V lost 6 bases, J lost 3 bases, and 15 bases lay in between. The CDR3 runs to 15 residues. The CDR3 region is CATRRGQTGKNIQYF. The CDR3 DNA is TGTGCCACCAGGAGGGGACAAACTGGCAAAAACATTCAGTACTTC.

This clonotype turned up a few times. The rearrangement links TRBV10-3 to TRBJ1-1; D call uncertain. Germline V lookup: CDR1 ENHRY, CDR2 SYGVKD. CDR3 length equals 15 residues. Trimming took 3 bases from V and 4 from J, leaving 15 bases between them. The CDR3 DNA is TGTGCCATCAGTGACCGAGGGTTCAGGCTCACTGAAGCTTTCTTT. This codes for CAISDRGFRLTEAFF.

This clonotype was detected ten times or more. The J gene is TRBJ1-4, the V gene TRBV27; D is ambiguous. The V end lost 3 bases, the J end lost 8 bases, and 13 bases lay between the germline ends. This CDR3 contains 14 residues. CDR1 is MNHEY, CDR2 SMNVEV, per germline (reference sequence). This chain's CDR3 is CASSFNGIGEKLFF. CDR3 nucleotides: TGTGCCAGCAGTTTTAATGGTATAGGGGAAAAACTGTTTTTT.

There are many counts of this clonotype. This chain joins TRBV6-2 or TRBV6-3 and TRBJ2-1; D may correspond to TRBD1 or TRBD2 (5 bases each). Germline V gene data show CDR1 as MNHEY and CDR2 as SVGEGT. V was clipped by 6 bases and J by 8 bases, with 17 bases between them. This CDR3 contains 14 residues. CDR3 protein: CASSAGTQADEQFF. The CDR3 DNA reads TGTGCCAGCAGCGCCGGGACCCAGGCGGATGAGCAGTTCTTC.

The genes are TRBV25-1 and TRBJ2-1, with TRBD2 identical over 9 bases. CDR3 length: 16 residues. Germline assignment: CDR1 MGHDK and CDR2 SYGVNS. After removal of 1 base from V and 7 bases from J, the junction contained 8 bases not matched to a gene. The CDR3 here is CASSEFRGGAQNEQFF. The CDR3 DNA reads TGTGCCAGCAGTGAATTTCGCGGGGGGGCCCAGAATGAGCAGTTCTTC.

This clonotype occurred once. The chain uses TRBV5-4 and TRBJ2-3; possibly TRBD1 or TRBD2 for D (6 bases each). Trimming cost V 4 bases and J 2 bases, with 20 bases left between them. The CDR3 has 17 amino acids. The germline CDR1 and CDR2 sequences are SGHNT and YYREEE (reference sequence). CDR3 DNA sequence: TGTGCCAGCAGCCGCGGTAGGGGGGCGCGTATCACAGATACGCAGTATTTT. Protein product: CASSRGRGARITDTQYF.

This clonotype was seen at least ten times. The chain is built from TRBV11-2 and TRBJ2-3; tentatively, D is TRBD1 (6 bases). V was trimmed by 4 bases and J by 2 bases, leaving 16 bases between them. Germline CDR1 is SGHAT and CDR2 is FQNNGV. The CDR3 extends over 16 amino acids. CDR3 sequence reads: CASSYWTDLPTDTQYF. Here the CDR3 DNA reads TGTGCCAGCAGCTACTGGACAGACCTCCCCACAGATACGCAGTATTTT.

This clonotype was picked up many times. This CDR3 reads CASSRHTNGQLYGYTF. In nucleotides, the CDR3 is TGTGCCAGCAGTCGCCATACAAATGGACAGCTCTATGGCTACACCTTC. The chain employs TRBV28 and TRBJ1-2, with a tentative D call TRBD1 (6 bases). The CDR3 length is 16 residues. The V gene lost 5 bases and the J gene lost 4 bases, with 20 bases spanning the gap. Looked up from germline, CDR1 is MDHEN and CDR2 is SYDVKM.

This clonotype has a count of ten or more. The chain recombines TRBV25-1 with TRBJ2-1; 10 bases fit TRBD2. The trim removed 9 bases at V and 8 bases at J, leaving 13 bases unmatched. This CDR3 spans 15 amino acids. Germline V gene sequence: CDR1 MGHDK, CDR2 SYGVNS. CDR3 nucleotides: TGTGCCAGTGCCCCCTCTAGCGGGGGTTTGGATGAGCAGTTCTTC. Translating it yields CASAPSSGGLDEQFF.

This clonotype was seen more than once but under ten times. The J gene is TRBJ1-1, the V gene TRBV12-3 or TRBV12-4; D is possibly TRBD1 (5 bases). This CDR3 comprises 14 residues. Trimming took off 6 bases at V and 0 bases at J, with 11 bases between the two ends. The CDR3, as DNA: TGTGCCAGCAGACGGGACGGAGTGAACACTGAAGCTTTCTTT. Its translation: CASRRDGVNTEAFF.

This clonotype was seen more than once but under ten times. The CDR3, as DNA: TGTGCCAGCAGCCAAGAATTTGCCCGAGGGGCCACTGAAGCTTTCTTT. As protein: CASSQEFARGATEAFF. The chain recombines TRBV14 with TRBJ1-1; the D gene is possibly TRBD1 (5 bases). The CDR3 is made up of 16 amino acids. Trimming removed 0 bases from V and 4 bases from J, with 15 bases in between. CDR1 and CDR2 (germline): SGHDN, FVKESK.

This clonotype was counted between two and nine times. This rearrangement joins TRBV6-2 or TRBV6-3 to TRBJ2-2, with 9 bases matching TRBD1. The CDR3 is made up of 15 amino acids. Trimming removed 5 bases from V and 3 bases from J; junction bases left unmatched: 4. The germline gives CDR1 MNHEY, CDR2 SVGEGT. The CDR3 protein is CASSEGTGHTGELFF. In DNA, the CDR3 is TGTGCCAGCAGTGAAGGGACAGGGCACACCGGGGAGCTGTTTTTT.

This chain links TRBV2 with TRBJ1-3, with TRBD1 matching over 7 bases. This CDR3 has 17 amino acids. Per germline, CDR1 SNHLY and CDR2 FYNNEI. V dropped 6 bases and J dropped 0; count of bases not matched to a gene: 11. The CDR3 sequence is CASREGQLSSSGNTIYF. In DNA, the CDR3 is TGTGCCAGCAGAGAGGGACAGTTGAGCTCCTCTGGAAACACCATATATTTT.

This clonotype was detected ten times or more. This chain uses TRBV7-6 with TRBJ2-2, with TRBD2 as a possible D gene (5 bases). Germline V CDR1 and CDR2: SGHVS, FNYEAQ. V shed 7 bases and J shed 2 bases, with 17 bases lying between them. The CDR3 has 16 residues. In DNA form, the CDR3 reads TGTGCCAGCACCCCCGGGGTAGCGCCTAACACCGGGGAGCTGTTTTTT. Its protein is CASTPGVAPNTGELFF.

V is TRBV29-1 and J is TRBJ2-7; the D gene is possibly TRBD1 (5 bases). CDR3 length equals 13 residues. The germline CDR1 and CDR2 sequences are SQVTM and ANQGSEA. V lost 6 bases and J lost 3, with 15 bases in between. The CDR3 spells CSVHLHQGYEQYF. For the CDR3, the DNA is TGCAGCGTCCACCTCCACCAGGGCTACGAGCAGTACTTC.

This clonotype has a single count. A read error may explain this, as a much larger clone is one base away. The rearrangement uses TRBV12-3 or TRBV12-4 and TRBJ1-1, with D unclear. Trimming cost V 10 bases and J 0 bases, with 6 bases left between them. The length of the CDR3 is 11 residues. Written as DNA, the CDR3 is TGTGCCAATCAGATGAACACTGAAGCTTTCTTT. Protein sequence: CANQMNTEAFF.

This clonotype has ten or more counts. This chain uses TRBV5-1 with TRBJ1-4, with 9 nucleotides matching TRBD1. The CDR3 loop spans 15 amino acids. V shed 4 bases and J 0 bases; nucleotides not matched to a gene: 1. Germline-derived CDR1 and CDR2 are SGHRS and YFSETQ. The CDR3 spells CASSRTGATNEKLFF. The CDR3 region has the DNA TGCGCCAGCAGCCGGACAGGGGCAACTAATGAAAAACTGTTTTTT.